This TCR beta chain was identified during a study of blood T cell repertoires in COVID-19 (TCRdb year 2020). Study-level background: Samples covering the acute and convalescent phases of COVID-19 were provided by collaborators in the United States, Italy and Spain. The prospective study material was composed of cDNA or gDNA derived from T cells, B-cell-depleted T cells, or PBMCs. Deeply sampled blood TCRbeta repertoires from subjects exposed to, actively infected with, or recovered from COVID-19 were included in the dataset. A freely available public database, intended as a resource for researchers studying the immune response to SARS-CoV-2, is where the repertoires were released. Samples came from the ongoing ImmuneRACE study (first 160 participants) plus 1,254 subjects from 6 global collaborators. The sample metadata nearly always contained a de-identified subject ID, COVID-19 status, age in years and sex. Where HLA class I and class II types were available, the types were taken from metadata supplied by the sample provider, not from assay-based typing.

For this clone: Its antigen is not yet known. Base qualities are not recorded, but no much larger clone differs from it by a single base.

The paper's findings and limits, for the study overall: How much clinical and demographic metadata was included differed by source and by participant, and the metadata was provided uncurated.

Ends trimmed: V by 3 bases, J by 6 bases; bases unmatched to a gene: 4. The CDR3 runs 15 amino acids, cysteine and phenylalanine included. This entry keeps only the CDR3 DNA: 45 bases, framed from base 1. CDR1 and CDR2 were assigned from the germline V gene as KGHDR and SFDVKD. TCRbeta CDR3 regions were amplified from genomic DNA using the immunoSEQ Assay, a bias-controlled multiplex PCR. The published analysis was carried out like this. Within the assay, amplification of reference gene primers was used to estimate how many nucleated cells each sample contained. To quantify the absolute abundance of each unique TCRbeta CDR3 rearrangement, sequence reads were collapsed and filtered. Productive Simpson clonality was computed per sample as the square root of Simpson's diversity index over productive rearrangements. TCRdb took this table from immuneACCESS and kept in-frame rearrangements with V and J called. Such tables lack part of the clones; where checked against another copy, unresolved V genes explain under half of the gap, and the rest is unexplained. That table gives V, J and clone size, and the DNA gave D and trimming. The sample profile shows about 210,000 clones; 84% of them were found once. The top ten hold 7.5% to 8% of the sample.

Whole blood was collected in K2EDTA tubes by collaborating institutions according to the institutions' own protocols. For TCRbeta analysis, collaborator samples were shipped as frozen whole blood, as isolated PBMCs, or as DNA extracted from either sample type. This clonotype originated in a woman between 45 and 65 years old with active or convalescent COVID-19. The chain joins TRBV24-1 to TRBJ1-4; 9 central bases correspond to TRBD1. The source material was peripheral blood. The CDR3 region: CATSDRTGADEKLFF. The DNA reads as follows: TGTGCCACCAGTGATCGGACAGGGGCGGATGAAAAACTGTTTTTT.